This T cell receptor (beta chain) was recovered during a study of human T cells and chemical hapten exposure. Study outcomes and limitations: The number of TCRs over 1 in 1000 frequency stayed unchanged after DPC.

Attachment of unique molecular identifiers to individual cDNA molecules was performed in the library. In the authors' methods: Per sample, the median was around 100,000 TCRs, with values from around 20,000 to 690,000. TCRdb re-called the 5' RACE reads with MiXCR, one entry per CDR3 protein. These V and J calls derive from TCRdb rather than the authors' analysis. The sample lists 95,000 to 120,000 distinct CDR3 sequences, around a fifth occurring once. Someone pulled total RNA out of unfractionated whole blood. This CDR3 has 15 amino acids. Germline values: CDR1 SSHAT, CDR2 FNYEAQ (reference sequence). At least ten counts were recorded for this clonotype. Its antigen is unknown. One end of the junction does not line up with germline, which may come from a read error.

The receptor was isolated from a human donor in good health. The chain joins TRBV7-7 to TRBJ2-7, with D perhaps given as TRBD1 or TRBD2 (5 bases each). The CDR3 DNA reads TGTGCTAGCAGCTTAGGGGCAGGGAGCTCCTACGAGCAGTACTTC. This encodes CASSLGAGSSYEQYF.